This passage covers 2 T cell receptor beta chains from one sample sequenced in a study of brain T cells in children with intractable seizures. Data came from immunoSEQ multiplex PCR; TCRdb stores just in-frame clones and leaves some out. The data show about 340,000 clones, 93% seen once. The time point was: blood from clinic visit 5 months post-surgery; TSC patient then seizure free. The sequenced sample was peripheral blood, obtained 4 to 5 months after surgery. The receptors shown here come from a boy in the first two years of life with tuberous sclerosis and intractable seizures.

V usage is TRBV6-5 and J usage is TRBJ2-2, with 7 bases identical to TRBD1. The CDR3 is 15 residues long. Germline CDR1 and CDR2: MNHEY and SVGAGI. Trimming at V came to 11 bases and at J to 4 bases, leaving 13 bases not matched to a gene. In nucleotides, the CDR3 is TGTGCCGGCCGGGTCGGACAGGCCGGCACCGGGGAGCTGTTTTTT. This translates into CAGRVGQAGTGELFF.

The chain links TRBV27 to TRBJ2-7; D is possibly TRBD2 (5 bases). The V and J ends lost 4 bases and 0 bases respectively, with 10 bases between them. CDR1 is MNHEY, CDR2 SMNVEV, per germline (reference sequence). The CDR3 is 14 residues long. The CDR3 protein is CASSSGESSYEQYF. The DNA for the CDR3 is TGTGCCAGCAGTTCCGGGGAGAGCTCCTACGAGCAGTACTTC.